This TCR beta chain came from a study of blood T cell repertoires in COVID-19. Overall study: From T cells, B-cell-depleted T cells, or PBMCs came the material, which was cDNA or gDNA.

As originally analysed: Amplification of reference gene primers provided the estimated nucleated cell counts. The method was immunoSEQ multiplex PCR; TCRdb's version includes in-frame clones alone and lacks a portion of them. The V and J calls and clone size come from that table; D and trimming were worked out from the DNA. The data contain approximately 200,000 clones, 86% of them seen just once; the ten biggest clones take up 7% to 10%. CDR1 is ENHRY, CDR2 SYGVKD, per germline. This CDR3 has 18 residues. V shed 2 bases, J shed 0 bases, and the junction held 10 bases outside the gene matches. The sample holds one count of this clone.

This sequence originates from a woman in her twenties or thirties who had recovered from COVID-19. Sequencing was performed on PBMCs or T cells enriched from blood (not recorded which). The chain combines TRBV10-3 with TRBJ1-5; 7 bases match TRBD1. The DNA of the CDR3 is TGTGCCATCAGTGAGGTCAATTGGGACAGACTTAGCAATCAGCCCCAGCATTTT. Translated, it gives CAISEVNWDRLSNQPQHF.